This TCR beta chain is drawn from a study of beta chain features in type 1 diabetes. Findings of the study overall: VDJ junctions in type 1 diabetes patients carried more deletions and fewer insertions.

A sort by CD45RO/CCR7/CD25/CD127/CD95/CD27 yielded CD4+ naive, central memory, regulatory and stem cell-like memory cells. Investigators reverse transcribed all isolated RNA, so they sequenced expressed TCRB transcripts. The average read count of naive, central memory and regulatory T cell samples was 3 million to 4 million. Libraries were prepared by immunoSEQ multiplex PCR; TCRdb keeps only in-frame clonotypes and omits some of them. The sample yields under 350,000 clones, around 7.8% seen once. Germline CDR1 reads SNHLY; CDR2 reads FYNNEI. Trimming took off 5 bases at V and 0 bases at J, with 14 bases between the two ends. The CDR3 covers 15 residues. This clone was seen more than once but under ten times. Its antigen is unknown.

The material sequenced was central memory CD4+ T cells from blood. The sequence was collected from a woman aged 18 to 35 in good health. The chain uses TRBV2 and TRBJ2-7, with TRBD1 as a possible D gene (6 bases). The CDR3 is CASSTDRITSYEQYF. The CDR3 DNA sequence: TGTGCCAGCAGTACTGACAGGATCACCTCCTACGAGCAGTACTTC.